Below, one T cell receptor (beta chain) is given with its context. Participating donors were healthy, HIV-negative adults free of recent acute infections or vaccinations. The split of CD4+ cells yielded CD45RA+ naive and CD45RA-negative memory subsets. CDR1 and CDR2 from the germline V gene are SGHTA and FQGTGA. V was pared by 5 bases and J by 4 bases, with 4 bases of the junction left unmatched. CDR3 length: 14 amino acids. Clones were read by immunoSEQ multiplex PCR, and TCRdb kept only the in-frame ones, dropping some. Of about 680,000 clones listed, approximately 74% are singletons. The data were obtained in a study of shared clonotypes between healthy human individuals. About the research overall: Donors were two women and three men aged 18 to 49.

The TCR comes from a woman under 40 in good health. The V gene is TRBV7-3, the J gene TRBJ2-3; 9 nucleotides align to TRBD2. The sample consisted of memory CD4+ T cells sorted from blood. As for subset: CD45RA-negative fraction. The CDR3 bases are TGTGCCAGCAGCGTAGCGGGAGTTCCAGATACGCAGTATTTT. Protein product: CASSVAGVPDTQYF. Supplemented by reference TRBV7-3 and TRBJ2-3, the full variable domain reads GAGVSQTPSNKVTEKGKYVELRCDPISGHTALYWYRQSLGQGPEFLIYFQGTGAADDSGLPNDRFFAVRPEGSVSTLKIQRTERGDSAVYLCASSVAGVPDTQYFGPGTRLTVL.